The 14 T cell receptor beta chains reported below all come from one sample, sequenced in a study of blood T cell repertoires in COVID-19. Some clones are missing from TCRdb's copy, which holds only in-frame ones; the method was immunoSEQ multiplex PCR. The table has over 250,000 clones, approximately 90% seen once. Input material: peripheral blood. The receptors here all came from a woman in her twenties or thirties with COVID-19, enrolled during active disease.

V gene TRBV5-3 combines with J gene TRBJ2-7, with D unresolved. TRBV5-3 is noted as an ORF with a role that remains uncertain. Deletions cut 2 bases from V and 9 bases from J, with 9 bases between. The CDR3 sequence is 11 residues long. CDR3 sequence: CARSFMRVQYF. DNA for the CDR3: TGTGCCAGAAGCTTTATGCGAGTGCAGTACTTC.

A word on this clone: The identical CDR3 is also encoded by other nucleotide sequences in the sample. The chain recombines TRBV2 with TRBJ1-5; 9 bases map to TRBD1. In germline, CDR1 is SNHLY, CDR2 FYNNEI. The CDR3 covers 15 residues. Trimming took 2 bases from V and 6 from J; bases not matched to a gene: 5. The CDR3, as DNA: TGTGCCAGCAGTGAACGGGACAGGGTAACTCAGCCCCAGCATTTT. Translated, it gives CASSERDRVTQPQHF.

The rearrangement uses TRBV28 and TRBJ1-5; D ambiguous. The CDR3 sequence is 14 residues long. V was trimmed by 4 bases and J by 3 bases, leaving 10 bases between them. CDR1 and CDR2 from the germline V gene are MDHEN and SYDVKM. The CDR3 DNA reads TGTGCCAGCAGTTCTAGAGTTCTCAATCAGCCCCAGCATTTT. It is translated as CASSSRVLNQPQHF. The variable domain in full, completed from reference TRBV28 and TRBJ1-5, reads DVKVTQSSRYLVKRTGEKVFLECVQDMDHENMFWYRQDPGLGLRLIYFSYDVKMKEKGDIPEGYSVSREKKERFSLILESASTNQTSMYLCASSSRVLNQPQHFGDGTRLSIL.

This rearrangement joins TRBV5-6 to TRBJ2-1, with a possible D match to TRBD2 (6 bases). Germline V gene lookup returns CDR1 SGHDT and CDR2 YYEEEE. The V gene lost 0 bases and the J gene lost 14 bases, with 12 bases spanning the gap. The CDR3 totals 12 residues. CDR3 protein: CASSLVGQREFF. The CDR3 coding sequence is TGTGCCAGCAGCTTGGTTGGGCAGCGGGAGTTCTTC.

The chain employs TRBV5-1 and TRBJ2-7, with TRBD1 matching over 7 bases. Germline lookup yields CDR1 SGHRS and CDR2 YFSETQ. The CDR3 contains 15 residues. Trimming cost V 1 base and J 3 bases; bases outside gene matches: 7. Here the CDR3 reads CASSLKQGSVYEQYF. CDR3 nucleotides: TGCGCCAGCAGCTTGAAACAGGGGTCCGTCTACGAGCAGTACTTC.

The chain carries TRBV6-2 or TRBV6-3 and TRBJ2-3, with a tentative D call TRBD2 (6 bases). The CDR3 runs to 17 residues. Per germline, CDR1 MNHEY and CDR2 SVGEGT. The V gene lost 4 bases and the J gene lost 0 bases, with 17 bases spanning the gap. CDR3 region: CASSSPISGPSTDTQYF. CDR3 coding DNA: TGTGCCAGCAGTTCCCCCATTAGCGGACCGAGCACAGATACGCAGTATTTT.

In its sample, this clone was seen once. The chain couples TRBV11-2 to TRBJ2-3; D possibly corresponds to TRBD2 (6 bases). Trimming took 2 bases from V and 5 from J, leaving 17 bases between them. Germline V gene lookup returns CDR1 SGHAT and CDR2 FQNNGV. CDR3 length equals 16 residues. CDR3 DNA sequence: TGTGCCAGCAGCTTAATGTCGGCGGGAACGGGAGATACGCAGTATTTT. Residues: CASSLMSAGTGDTQYF.

CDR3 coding DNA: TGTGCCAGCAGTTACGCGACGGGGGCCCAGTACTTC. It codes for CASSYATGAQYF. The J gene is TRBJ2-5, the V gene TRBV6-2 or TRBV6-3; perhaps TRBD2 as D (6 bases). This CDR3 comprises 12 residues. V dropped 2 bases and J dropped 9 bases, with 10 bases sitting between them. Germline CDR1 and CDR2: MNHEY and SVGEGT.

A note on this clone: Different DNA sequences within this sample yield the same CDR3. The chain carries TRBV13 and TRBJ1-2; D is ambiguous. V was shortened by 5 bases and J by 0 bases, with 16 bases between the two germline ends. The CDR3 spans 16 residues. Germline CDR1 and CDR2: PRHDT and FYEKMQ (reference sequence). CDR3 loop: CASSLGRARANYGYTF. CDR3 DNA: TGTGCCAGCAGCCTTGGGCGGGCCCGAGCTAACTATGGCTACACCTTC.

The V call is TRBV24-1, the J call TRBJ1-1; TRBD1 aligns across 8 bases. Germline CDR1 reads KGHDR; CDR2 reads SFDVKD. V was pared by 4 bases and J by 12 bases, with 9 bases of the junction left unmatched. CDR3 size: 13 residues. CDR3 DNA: TGTGCCACCAGTGAATTGGGACAGGCCGAGACTTTCTTT. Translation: CATSELGQAETFF.

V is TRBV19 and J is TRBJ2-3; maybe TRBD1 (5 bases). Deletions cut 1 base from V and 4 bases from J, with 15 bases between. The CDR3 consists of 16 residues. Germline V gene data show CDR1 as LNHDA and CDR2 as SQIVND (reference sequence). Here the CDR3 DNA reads TGTGCCAGTAGTATAGGGGGCCGAGGTTATTCAGATACGCAGTATTTT. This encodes CASSIGGRGYSDTQYF.

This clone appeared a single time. CDR3 in DNA: TGTGCCTGGAATCCAGTTGCGGCAGCGAACACCGGGGAGCTGTTTTTT. It specifies CAWNPVAAANTGELFF. This rearrangement joins TRBV30 to TRBJ2-2; D unclear. Germline CDR1 and CDR2: GTSNPN and SVGIG (reference sequence). The length of the CDR3 is 16 residues. V was trimmed by 4 bases and J by 0 bases, leaving 15 bases between them.

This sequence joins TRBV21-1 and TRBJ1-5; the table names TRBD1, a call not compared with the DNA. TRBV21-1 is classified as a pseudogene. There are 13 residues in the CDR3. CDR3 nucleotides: TGTGCCAGCAGGGACAGGTGGAGCCAGCCCCAGCATTTT. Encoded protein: CASRDRWSQPQHF.

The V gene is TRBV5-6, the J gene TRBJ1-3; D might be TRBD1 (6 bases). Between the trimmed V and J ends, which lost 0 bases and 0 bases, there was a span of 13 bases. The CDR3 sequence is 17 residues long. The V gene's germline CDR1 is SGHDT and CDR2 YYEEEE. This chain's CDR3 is CASSLALTGHSGNTIYF. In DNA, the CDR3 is TGTGCCAGCAGCTTGGCGCTTACAGGGCACTCTGGAAACACCATATATTTT.